This T cell receptor beta chain was sequenced in a study of shared clonotypes between healthy human individuals. Only in-frame clones appear in the TCRdb table, and some are missing; sequencing was by immunoSEQ multiplex PCR. The sample has about 2,200,000 clones, approximately 94% seen once; the top ten hold more than 1.5%. CD45RO-negative, CCR7-selected cells formed the naive CD8 fraction, which excluded terminally differentiated effector memory CD45RA+ cells. General study findings and limits: Rarefaction showed that sequencing of sorted subsets was incomplete (despite large depth). The authors expected sequencing depth to affect clonotype sharing among donors. The sharing of 4.5% to 6.5% of naive CD4 clonotypes was seen across a few donors.

With regard to this clone: No antigen is known for it.

The CDR3 sequence is 15 residues long. V dropped 4 bases and J dropped 5; count of bases not matched to a gene: 8. Germline loops: CDR1 LNHDA, CDR2 SQIVND (reference sequence). The TCR originated in a man between 18 and 29 years old in good health. Some clones in this sample may be carry-over from other donors' samples. The chain recombines TRBV19 with TRBJ2-5; 9 bases are shared with TRBD1. Sequenced: naive CD8+ T cells from PBMCs. CDR3 in amino acids: CASSTTGGEGETQYF. In DNA, the CDR3 is TGTGCCAGTAGTACGACAGGGGGAGAGGGGGAGACCCAGTACTTC.